This TCR beta chain was captured by sequencing in a study of blood T cells in healthy people across ages. PBMCs were isolated at a quantity of at least 7 million per sample. With a J-beta primer mix and a sample-barcoded 5' primer, a second PCR ran about 7 to 11 cycles. One entry per CDR3 protein results from TCRdb running MiXCR on the 5' RACE reads. The data show approximately 780,000 distinct CDR3 sequences, around a quarter seen once. The V end was cut by 4 bases, the J end by 5 bases, with 12 bases between. Germline CDR1 is LNHDA and CDR2 is SQIVND (reference sequence). The CDR3 is 14 amino acids. The sample was also reused in another study, on T cells of mothers and their children. In that study: The study found slightly higher but non-significant overlap in related versus unrelated mother-child pairs.

The sequence derives from a boy aged 10-17 years in good health. What was sequenced was blood. The chain is built from TRBV19 and TRBJ2-1; a possible D gene is TRBD1 (5 bases). The CDR3 region has the DNA TGTGCCAGTAGTACTGCAGGGATCCACAATGAGCAGTTCTTC. Protein sequence: CASSTAGIHNEQFF.